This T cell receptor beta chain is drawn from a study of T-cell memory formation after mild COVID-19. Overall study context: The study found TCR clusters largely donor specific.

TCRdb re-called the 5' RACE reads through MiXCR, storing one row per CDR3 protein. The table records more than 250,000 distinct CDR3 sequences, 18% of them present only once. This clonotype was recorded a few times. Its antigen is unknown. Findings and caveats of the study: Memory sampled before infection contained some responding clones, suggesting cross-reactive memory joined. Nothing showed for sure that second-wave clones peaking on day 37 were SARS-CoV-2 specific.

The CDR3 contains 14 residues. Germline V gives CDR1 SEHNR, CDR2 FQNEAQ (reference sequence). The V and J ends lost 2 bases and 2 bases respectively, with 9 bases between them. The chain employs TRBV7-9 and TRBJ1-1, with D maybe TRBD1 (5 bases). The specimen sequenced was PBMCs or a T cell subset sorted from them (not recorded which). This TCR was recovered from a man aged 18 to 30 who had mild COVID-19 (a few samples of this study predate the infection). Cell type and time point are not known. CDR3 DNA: TGTGCCAGCAGCTTACCCCGGGACAACACTGAAGCTTTCTTT. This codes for CASSLPRDNTEAFF. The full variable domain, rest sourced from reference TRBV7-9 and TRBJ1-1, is DTGVSQNPRHKITKRGQNVTFRCDPISEHNRLYWYRQTLGQGPEFLTYFQNEAQLEKSRLLSDRFSAERPKGSFSTLEIQRTEQGDSAMYLCASSLPRDNTEAFFGQGTRLTVV.